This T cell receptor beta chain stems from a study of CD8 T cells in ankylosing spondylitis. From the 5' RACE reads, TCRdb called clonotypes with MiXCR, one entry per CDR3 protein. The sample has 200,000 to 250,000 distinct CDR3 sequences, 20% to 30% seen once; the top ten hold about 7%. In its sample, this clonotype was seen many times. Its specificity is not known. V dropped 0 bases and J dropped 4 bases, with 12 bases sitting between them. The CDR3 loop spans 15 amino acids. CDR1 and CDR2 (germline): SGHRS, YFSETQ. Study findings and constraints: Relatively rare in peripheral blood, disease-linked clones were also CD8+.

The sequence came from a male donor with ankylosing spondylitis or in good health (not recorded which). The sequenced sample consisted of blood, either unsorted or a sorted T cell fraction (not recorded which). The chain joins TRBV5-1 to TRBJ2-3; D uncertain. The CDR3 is CASSLDGITSDTQYF. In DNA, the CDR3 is TGCGCCAGCAGCTTGGACGGAATTACCTCAGATACGCAGTATTTT.